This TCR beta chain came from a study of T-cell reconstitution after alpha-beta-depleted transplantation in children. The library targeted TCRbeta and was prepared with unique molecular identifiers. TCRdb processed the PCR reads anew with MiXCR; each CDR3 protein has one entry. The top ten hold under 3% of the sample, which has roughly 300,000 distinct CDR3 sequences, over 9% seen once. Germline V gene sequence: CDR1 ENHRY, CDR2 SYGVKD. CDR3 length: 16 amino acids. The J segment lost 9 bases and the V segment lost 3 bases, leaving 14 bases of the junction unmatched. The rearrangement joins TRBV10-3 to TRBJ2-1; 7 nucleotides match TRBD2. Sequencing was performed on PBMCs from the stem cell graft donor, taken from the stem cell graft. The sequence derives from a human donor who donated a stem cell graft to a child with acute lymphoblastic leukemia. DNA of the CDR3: TGTGCCATCAGTGATAGTCGGGAGGAACTAGTTGGTGAGCAGTTCTTC. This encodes CAISDSREELVGEQFF.